This is a list of T cell receptor beta chains from one sample in a study of T cell responses to AZD1222 COVID-19 vaccine. TCRdb's copy holds only in-frame clones and misses some; the assay was immunoSEQ multiplex PCR. The sample holds about 100,000 clones, 89% seen once. The material sequenced was peripheral blood, taken on day 0 of AZD1222 vaccination. The receptors stem from an adult in good health. Each CDR3 is given with its conserved first and last residue. A D gene is named only where the DNA matches it firmly. Clone size is stated in some rows and not others, as once, few, many or a class when expanded.

>NA|TRBJ1-1|TRBV7-9|NA
CASSLILNTEAFF
TGTGCCAGCAGCCTGATATTGAACACTGAAGCTTTCTTT
>NA|TRBJ2-5|TRBV11-2|NA
CASSFGLFETQYF
TGTGCCAGCAGCTTTGGTCTATTTGAGACCCAGTACTTC
>TRBD1|TRBJ2-7|TRBV19|once
CASRDPGQNNYEQYF
TGTGCCAGTAGGGACCCGGGACAGAATAATTACGAGCAGTACTTC
>TRBD1|TRBJ2-7|TRBV7-8|few
CASSLTTGNEQYF
TGTGCCAGCAGCCTAACGACAGGGAACGAGCAGTACTTC
>NA|TRBJ2-5|TRBV10-3|NA
CAISGSGGPETQYF
TGTGCCATCAGCGGGTCGGGGGGCCCAGAGACCCAGTACTTC
>NA|TRBJ1-6|TRBV30|NA
CAWATGTHPSPLHF
TGTGCCTGGGCCACCGGGACCCATCCTTCACCCCTCCACTTT
>TRBD1|TRBJ1-3|TRBV19|NA
CASTSTGGYSGNTIYF
TGTGCCAGTACCTCGACAGGGGGATACTCTGGAAACACCATATATTTT
>NA|TRBJ2-6|TRBV19|NA
CASSMGGRLGANVLTF
TGTGCCAGTAGTATGGGTGGAAGGTTAGGGGCCAACGTCCTGACTTTC
>NA|TRBJ2-1|TRBV14|NA
CASSQEPPMGGYEQFF
TGTGCCAGCAGCCAAGAACCACCGATGGGGGGCTATGAGCAGTTCTTC
>NA|TRBJ1-6|TRBV27|NA
CASSPGMDSPLHF
TGTGCCAGCAGCCCAGGGATGGATTCACCCCTCCACTTT
>NA|TRBJ1-1|TRBV6-5|NA
CASTRQDGSGTEAFF
TGTGCCAGCACCCGACAGGATGGGAGTGGCACTGAAGCTTTCTTT
>NA|TRBJ2-3|TRBV23-1|NA
CASSQSFQSPPSTDTQYF
TGCGCCAGCAGTCAATCTTTCCAGAGCCCTCCTAGCACAGATACGCAGTATTTT
>TRBD1|TRBJ2-3|TRBV24-1|NA
CATSDGTGGFSDTQYF
TGTGCCACCAGTGATGGGACAGGGGGCTTTTCAGATACGCAGTATTTT
>NA|TRBJ2-5|TRBV19|NA
CASSMGGDSFTETQYF
TGTGCCAGTTCTATGGGGGGGGACAGTTTCACGGAGACCCAGTACTTC
>NA|TRBJ1-2|TRBV19|NA
CARVGGRYYGYTF
TGTGCCAGGGTGGGGGGCCGGTACTATGGCTACACCTTC
>NA|TRBJ2-4|TRBV6-1|NA
CASSEKGAKNIQYF
TGTGCCAGCAGTGAAAAGGGGGCCAAAAACATTCAGTACTTC
>NA|TRBJ2-3|TRBV6-5|NA
CASLWRYLTDTQYF
TGTGCCAGCCTCTGGCGATACCTCACAGATACGCAGTATTTT
>NA|TRBJ1-3|TRBV27|NA
CASSSRGGPPSGNTIYF
TGTGCCAGCAGTTCGAGGGGGGGGCCCCCGTCCGGAAACACCATATATTTT
>NA|TRBJ1-4|TRBV5-5|NA
CASSLGQGSEKLFF
TGTGCCAGCAGCTTGGGGCAGGGGAGTGAAAAACTGTTTTTT
>NA|TRBJ1-1|TRBV5-1|once
CASSLAGWDTEAFF
TGCGCCAGCAGCTTGGCAGGGTGGGACACTGAAGCTTTCTTT
>NA|TRBJ1-2|TRBV12-3/TRBV12-4|NA
CASSLGLGYGYTF
TGTGCCAGCAGTTTGGGCCTAGGGTATGGCTACACCTTC
>NA|TRBJ2-3|TRBV27|NA
CASSLPYTDTQYF
TGTGCCAGCAGTTTACCCTACACAGATACGCAGTATTTT
>NA|TRBJ2-2|TRBV27|NA
CASRTFVRMNTGELFF
TGTGCCAGCAGGACATTCGTGAGGATGAACACCGGGGAGCTGTTTTTT
>NA|TRBJ2-7|TRBV9|NA
CASSQTSGGAPEQYF
TGTGCCAGCAGCCAAACTAGTGGGGGGGCCCCCGAGCAGTACTTC
>NA|TRBJ1-5|TRBV6-5|NA
CASSQGIRQPQHF
TGTGCCAGCAGCCAGGGAATAAGGCAGCCCCAGCATTTT
>NA|TRBJ1-2|TRBV6-5|NA
CASSYSYQAANGYTF
TGTGCCAGCAGTTACTCGTATCAGGCTGCGAATGGCTACACCTTC
>TRBD1|TRBJ2-5|TRBV27|NA
CASSSQGAGEETQYF
TGTGCCAGCAGCTCACAGGGGGCTGGTGAAGAGACCCAGTACTTC
>NA|TRBJ2-2|TRBV9|NA
CASSGGGGRGITGELFF
TGTGCCAGCAGCGGAGGTGGGGGGCGCGGTATCACCGGGGAGCTGTTTTTT
>NA|TRBJ1-2|TRBV30|NA
CAWSVLRTASNYGYTF
TGTGCCTGGAGTGTACTCAGAACAGCCAGTAACTATGGCTACACCTTC
>NA|TRBJ1-1|TRBV6-2/TRBV6-3|NA
CASSRLNTEAFF
TGTGCCAGCAGTCGTTTGAACACTGAAGCTTTCTTT
>TRBD1|TRBJ1-1|TRBV6-5|NA
CASTHRGMNTEAFF
TGTGCCAGCACTCACAGGGGAATGAACACTGAAGCTTTCTTT
>NA|TRBJ1-3|TRBV14|NA
CASRHTLAKDRNTIYF
TGTGCCAGCAGGCATACACTCGCCAAGGACAGAAACACCATATATTTT
>TRBD1|TRBJ2-1|TRBV10-3|once
CAIKQDRELSEQFF
TGTGCCATCAAACAGGACAGGGAGTTGAGCGAGCAGTTCTTC
>NA|TRBJ1-3|TRBV15|NA
CATSTGSSGNTIYF
TGTGCCACCAGCACAGGTTCCTCTGGAAACACCATATATTTT
>TRBD1|TRBJ1-6|TRBV3-1/TRBV3-2|NA
CASSRLDRGPYSPLHF
TGTGCCAGCAGTCGCCTCGACAGGGGCCCCTATTCACCCCTCCACTTT
>NA|TRBJ2-1|TRBV5-6|NA
CASSLLDSTFYNEQFF
TGTGCCAGCAGCTTGTTAGACAGCACTTTTTACAATGAGCAGTTCTTC
>NA|TRBJ2-1|TRBV9|NA
CASSAPSGGAFEQFF
TGTGCCAGCAGCGCGCCTAGTGGGGGGGCCTTTGAGCAGTTCTTC